This TCR beta chain was recorded in a study of CD8+ T cells in alopecia areata. Treatment noted: oral pan-JAK inhibitor, 5-10 mg twice daily. It was cDNA, reverse transcribed from extracted RNA, that served as the sequencing template. TCRdb's copy holds only in-frame clones and misses some; the assay was immunoSEQ multiplex PCR. The data show about 76,000 clones, around 67% seen once. Germline V gives CDR1 SGHDT, CDR2 YYEEEE. Trimming at V came to 1 base and at J to 2 bases, leaving 5 bases not matched to a gene. This CDR3 contains 15 residues. The sequenced sample was CD8+ T cells sorted from blood, obtained at week 24, from a patient treated with tofacitinib. V usage is TRBV5-6 and J usage is TRBJ2-7; 8 bases match TRBD2. The TCR comes from a human donor with alopecia areata. CDR3 coding DNA: TGTGCCAGCAGCTTGATTACGGGAGGGGCCTACGAGCAGTACTTC. This sequence encodes CASSLITGGAYEQYF.